This paragraph covers one T cell receptor (beta chain) sequence. Its antigen is not known. The sample has other DNA sequences that encode this CDR3 too. This sample is part of a study of radiation and T cells in renal cell carcinoma. Whole-study context: Nephrectomy followed 15 Gy stereotactic body radiation by 4 weeks.

Specified time point: baseline pretreatment blood. Noted treatment: 15 Gy SBRT to primary tumor, nephrectomy 4 weeks later. Blood was sampled at baseline, 2 weeks and 4 weeks after SBRT. The assay was immunoSEQ multiplex PCR, and TCRdb's table has in-frame clones only and misses some. The data hold 87,000 or so clones, with around 88% observed a single time. Per germline, CDR1 GTSNPN and CDR2 SVGIG (reference sequence). CDR3 length: 13 amino acids. Germline trimming cut 5 bases from V and 5 bases from J; bases unmatched to any gene: 1. Broader study findings: From baseline, blood top tumor clonotypes peaked at 2 weeks post-radiation. No pretreatment tumor biopsies were available for baseline clonotypes.

This TCR was sampled from a man aged 50-60 years with renal cell carcinoma. The material sequenced was blood, taken from a patient whose treatment included radiotherapy and nephrectomy. V usage is TRBV30 and J usage is TRBJ2-5, with 14 bases matching TRBD2. Here the CDR3 DNA reads TGTGCCTGGGGACTAGCGGGAGGCGAGACCCAGTACTTC. Protein: CAWGLAGGETQYF.